The sequence of this T cell receptor (beta chain) was determined in a study of blood T cell repertoires in COVID-19. Across the whole study: The cDNA or gDNA used as material had been derived from T cells, B-cell-depleted T cells, or PBMCs.

Assay: immunoSEQ multiplex PCR; the TCRdb copy retains only in-frame clones and omits some. The top ten clones hold 2.5% to 3.5% of a sample with 150,000 to 200,000 clones, around four fifths of them seen once. This CDR3 is built from 16 residues. Germline assignment: CDR1 LGHNA and CDR2 YNFKEQ. With 1 base clipped from V and 4 bases from J, the junction kept 1 base outside the gene matches. The source is a man aged 70-80 years with acute or convalescent COVID-19. The gene calls are TRBV4-2 and TRBJ2-1; 13 bases fit TRBD2. Sequencing was performed on peripheral blood. The CDR3 here is CASSQGLAGGYNEQFF. The CDR3 coding sequence is TGTGCCAGCAGCCAAGGACTAGCGGGAGGTTACAATGAGCAGTTCTTC.